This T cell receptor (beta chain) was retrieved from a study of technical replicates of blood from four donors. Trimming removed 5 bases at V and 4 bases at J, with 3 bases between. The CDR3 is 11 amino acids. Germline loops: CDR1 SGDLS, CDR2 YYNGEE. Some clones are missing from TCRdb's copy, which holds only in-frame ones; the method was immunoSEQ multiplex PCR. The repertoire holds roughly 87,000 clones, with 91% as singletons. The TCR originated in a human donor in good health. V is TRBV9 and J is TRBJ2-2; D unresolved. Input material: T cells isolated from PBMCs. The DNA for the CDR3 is TGTGCCAGCAGTATCACCGGGGAGCTGTTTTTT. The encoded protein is CASSITGELFF.